Reported below is one T cell receptor beta chain. Its antigen specificity is not known. No much larger clone is present one base from it, and per-base qualities are unavailable. TCRbeta CDR3 regions were amplified from genomic DNA by means of the immunoSEQ Assay, a bias-controlled multiplex PCR. In the source study's methods: Nucleated cell counts per sample were estimated from amplification of reference gene primers within the assay. To quantify the absolute abundance of each unique TCRbeta CDR3 rearrangement, sequence reads were collapsed and filtered. For each sample, productive Simpson clonality was calculated as the square root of Simpson's diversity index over productive rearrangements. What TCRdb holds here is the immuneACCESS table cut down to in-frame rearrangements. Part of the clones is not present; checked against another copy, under half of the missing clones reflect an unresolved V gene, and the others are unexplained. That table is the source of V, J and clone size, and D and trimming were worked out from the DNA. The sample has about 280,000 clones on record, roughly nine tenths of them singletons. The ten most abundant clones make up around 2% of the sample.

These data are taken from a study of blood T cell repertoires in COVID-19 (dated by TCRdb to 2020 to 2021). With regard to the full study: Samples from collaborators originated in the United States, Italy and Spain and spanned both the acute and convalescent phases of COVID-19. The material from the prospective study consisted of cDNA or gDNA derived from T cells, B-cell-depleted T cells, or PBMCs. The dataset comprised deeply sampled blood TCRbeta repertoires from subjects exposed to, actively infected with, or recovered from COVID-19. A freely available public database, intended as a resource for researchers studying the immune response to SARS-CoV-2, is where the repertoires were released. Samples were obtained from the ongoing ImmuneRACE study (first 160 participants) and from 950 to 1,500 subjects provided by 6 global collaborators. A de-identified subject ID, COVID-19 status, age in years and sex were almost always included in the sample metadata. Where HLA class I and class II types were available, the types were taken from metadata supplied by the sample provider, not from assay-based typing.

Collaborating institutions collected whole blood in K2EDTA tubes following their own protocols. Collaborator samples were shipped for TCRbeta analysis as frozen whole blood, isolated PBMCs, or DNA extracted from either sample type. The cysteine opens and the phenylalanine closes a CDR3 of 13 amino acids. Only the CDR3 DNA stays, 39 bases, in frame from base 1. V ends up 2 bases short and J 5 bases short, with an unmatched junction base count of 2. Points the paper makes about the study in general: The quantity of clinical and demographic metadata differed by source and by participant and was supplied without curation.

The TCR sequence derives from a man over 45 with acute or convalescent COVID-19. The chain uses TRBV12-3 or TRBV12-4 and TRBJ2-5; TRBD1 lines up with 7 middle nucleotides. Sequenced material: peripheral blood. The DNA sequence is given as TGTGCCAGCAGTTTAAGGGGGCGGGAGACCCAGTACTTC. Protein translation: CASSLRGRETQYF.